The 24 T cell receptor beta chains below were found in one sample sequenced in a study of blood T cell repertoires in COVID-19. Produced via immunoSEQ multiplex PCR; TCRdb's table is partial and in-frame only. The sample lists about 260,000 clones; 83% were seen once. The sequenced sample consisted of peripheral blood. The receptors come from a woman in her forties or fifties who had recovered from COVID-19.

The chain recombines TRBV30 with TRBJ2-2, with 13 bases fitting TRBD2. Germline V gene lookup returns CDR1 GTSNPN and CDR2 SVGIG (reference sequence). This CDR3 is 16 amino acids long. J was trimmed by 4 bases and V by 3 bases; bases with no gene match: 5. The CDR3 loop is CAWSGLAGEGTGELFF. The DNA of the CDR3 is TGTGCCTGGAGCGGACTAGCGGGAGAGGGCACCGGGGAGCTGTTTTTT.

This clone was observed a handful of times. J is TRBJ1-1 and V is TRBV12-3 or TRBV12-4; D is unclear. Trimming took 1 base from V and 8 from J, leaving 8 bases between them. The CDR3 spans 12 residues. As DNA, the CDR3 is TGTGCCAGCAGTTTAGGCGTGGGCGAAGCTTTCTTT. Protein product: CASSLGVGEAFF.

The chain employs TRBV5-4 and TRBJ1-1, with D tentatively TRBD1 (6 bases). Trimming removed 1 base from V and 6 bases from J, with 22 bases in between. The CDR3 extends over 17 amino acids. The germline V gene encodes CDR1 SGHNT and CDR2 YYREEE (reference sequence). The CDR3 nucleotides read TGTGCCAGCAGCTTGTTAACGCTTGTAAGGGGGAGCGCTGAAGCTTTCTTT. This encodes CASSLLTLVRGSAEAFF.

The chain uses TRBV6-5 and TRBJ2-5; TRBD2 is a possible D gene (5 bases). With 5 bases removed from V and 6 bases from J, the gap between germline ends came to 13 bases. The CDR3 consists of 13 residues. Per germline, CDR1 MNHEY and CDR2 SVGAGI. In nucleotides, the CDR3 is TGTGCCAGCAGTCGGGATCCCGCTAAGACCCAGTACTTC. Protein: CASSRDPAKTQYF.

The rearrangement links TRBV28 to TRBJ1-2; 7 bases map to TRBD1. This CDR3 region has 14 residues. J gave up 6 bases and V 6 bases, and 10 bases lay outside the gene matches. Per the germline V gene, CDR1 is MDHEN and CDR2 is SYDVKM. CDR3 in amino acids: CASSGTDPQDGYTF. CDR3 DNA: TGTGCCAGCAGCGGGACAGACCCCCAGGATGGCTACACCTTC.

CDR3 sequence: CASSPWTGYEQYF. For the CDR3, the DNA is TGCGCCAGCAGCCCCTGGACAGGCTACGAGCAGTACTTC. The chain joins TRBV4-3 to TRBJ2-7, with TRBD1 identical over 7 bases. Germline-derived CDR1 and CDR2 are LGHNA and YSLEER. The CDR3 contains 13 residues. The ends lost 4 bases at V and 3 bases at J; junction bases unmatched: 3.

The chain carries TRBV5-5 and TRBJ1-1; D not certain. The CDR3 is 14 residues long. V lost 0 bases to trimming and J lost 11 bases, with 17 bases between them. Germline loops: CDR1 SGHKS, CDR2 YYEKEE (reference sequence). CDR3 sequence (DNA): TGTGCCAGCAGCTTGGGGTCCTTGCTGCGGGAGGCTTTCTTT. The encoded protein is CASSLGSLLREAFF.

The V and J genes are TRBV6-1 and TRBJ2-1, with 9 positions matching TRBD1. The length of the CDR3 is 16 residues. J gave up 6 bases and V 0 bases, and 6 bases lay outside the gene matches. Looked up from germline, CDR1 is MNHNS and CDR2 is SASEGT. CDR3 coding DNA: TGTGCCAGCAGTGAAGCAGGGGGACAGGGAGTCAATGAGCAGTTCTTC. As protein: CASSEAGGQGVNEQFF.

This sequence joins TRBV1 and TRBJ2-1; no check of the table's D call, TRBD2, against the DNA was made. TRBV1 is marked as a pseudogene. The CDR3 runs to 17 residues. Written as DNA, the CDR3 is TGCACCAGCAGCCAAGAGAGGAGGGGCCGATCCTACAATGAGCAGTTCTTC. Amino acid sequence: CTSSQERRGRSYNEQFF.

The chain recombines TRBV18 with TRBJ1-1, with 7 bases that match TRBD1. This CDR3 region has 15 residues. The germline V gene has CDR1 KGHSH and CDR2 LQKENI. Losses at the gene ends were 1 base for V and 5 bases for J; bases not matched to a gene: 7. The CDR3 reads CASSPLGGVWTEAFF. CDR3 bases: TGTGCCAGCTCACCACTAGGGGGCGTTTGGACTGAAGCTTTCTTT.

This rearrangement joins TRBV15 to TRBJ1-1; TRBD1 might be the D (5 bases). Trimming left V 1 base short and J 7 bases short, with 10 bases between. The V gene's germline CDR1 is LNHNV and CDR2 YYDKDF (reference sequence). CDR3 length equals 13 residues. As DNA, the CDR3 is TGTGCCACCAGCAGAGGGGGGGGGATTGAAGCTTTCTTT. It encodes CATSRGGGIEAFF.

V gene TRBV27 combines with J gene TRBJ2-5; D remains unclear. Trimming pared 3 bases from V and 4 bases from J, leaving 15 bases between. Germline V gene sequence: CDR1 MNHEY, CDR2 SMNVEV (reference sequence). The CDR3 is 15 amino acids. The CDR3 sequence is CASSFRQALRETQYF. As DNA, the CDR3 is TGTGCCAGCAGTTTTCGGCAGGCCCTCCGAGAGACCCAGTACTTC.

In DNA form, the CDR3 reads TGCGCCAGCAGCCAAACTTCGGTGGGGGGGGCAGGAGATACGCAGTATTTT. Protein: CASSQTSVGGAGDTQYF. The genes are TRBV4-3 and TRBJ2-3; possibly TRBD2 for D (7 bases). Looked up from germline, CDR1 is LGHNA and CDR2 is YSLEER. The V and J ends lost 2 bases and 5 bases respectively, with 20 bases between them. There are 17 residues in the CDR3.

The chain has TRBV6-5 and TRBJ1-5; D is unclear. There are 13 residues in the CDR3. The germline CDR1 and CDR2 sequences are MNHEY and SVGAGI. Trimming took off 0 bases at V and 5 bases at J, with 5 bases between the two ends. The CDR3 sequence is CASSYSRDQPQHF. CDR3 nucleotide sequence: TGTGCCAGCAGTTACTCGAGGGATCAGCCCCAGCATTTT.

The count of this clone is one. The CDR3 sequence is CATSPRVADTQYF. The CDR3 coding sequence is TGTGCCACCAGCCCCCGGGTAGCAGATACGCAGTATTTT. The chain carries TRBV15 and TRBJ2-3; no clear D. Germline V gene sequence: CDR1 LNHNV, CDR2 YYDKDF (reference sequence). The germline V and J ends were trimmed by 5 bases and 4 bases, with 10 bases remaining between them. The CDR3 runs to 13 residues.

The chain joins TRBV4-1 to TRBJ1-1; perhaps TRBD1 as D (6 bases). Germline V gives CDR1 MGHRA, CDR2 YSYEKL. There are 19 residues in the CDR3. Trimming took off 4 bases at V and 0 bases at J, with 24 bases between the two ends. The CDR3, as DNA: TGCGCCAGCAGCCTCGCCCCTACCCCGGGGGGGGCAATGAACACTGAAGCTTTCTTT. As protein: CASSLAPTPGGAMNTEAFF.

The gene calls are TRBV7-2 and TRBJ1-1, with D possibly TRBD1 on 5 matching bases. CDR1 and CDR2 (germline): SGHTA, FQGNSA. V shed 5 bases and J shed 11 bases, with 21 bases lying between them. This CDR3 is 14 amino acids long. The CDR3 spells CASSATDTGVRAFF. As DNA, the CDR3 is TGTGCCAGCAGCGCTACGGACACGGGAGTAAGGGCTTTCTTT.

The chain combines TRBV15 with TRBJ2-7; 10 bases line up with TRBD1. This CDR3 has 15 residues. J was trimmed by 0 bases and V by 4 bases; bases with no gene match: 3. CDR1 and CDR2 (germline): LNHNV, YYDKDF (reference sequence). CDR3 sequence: CATSTGQGTSYEQYF. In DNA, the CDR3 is TGTGCCACCAGCACGGGACAGGGGACCTCCTACGAGCAGTACTTC.

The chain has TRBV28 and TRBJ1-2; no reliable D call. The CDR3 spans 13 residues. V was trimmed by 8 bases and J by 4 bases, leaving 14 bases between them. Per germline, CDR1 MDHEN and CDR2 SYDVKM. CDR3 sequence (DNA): TGTGCCAGCTCGGAGGAGTCTGGCTATGGCTACACCTTC. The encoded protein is CASSEESGYGYTF.

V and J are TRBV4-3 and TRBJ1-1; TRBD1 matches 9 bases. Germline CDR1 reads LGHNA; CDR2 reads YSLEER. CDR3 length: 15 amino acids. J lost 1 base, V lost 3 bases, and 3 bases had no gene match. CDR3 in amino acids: CASSQTGGWNTEAFF. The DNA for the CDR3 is TGCGCCAGCAGCCAGACAGGGGGTTGGAACACTGAAGCTTTCTTT.

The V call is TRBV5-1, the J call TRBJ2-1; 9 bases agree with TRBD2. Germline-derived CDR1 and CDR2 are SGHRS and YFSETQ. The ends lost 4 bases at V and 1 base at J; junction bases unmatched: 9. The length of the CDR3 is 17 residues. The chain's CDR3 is CASSDWGSGGSYNEQFF. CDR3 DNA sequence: TGCGCCAGCAGCGATTGGGGAAGCGGGGGGTCCTACAATGAGCAGTTCTTC.

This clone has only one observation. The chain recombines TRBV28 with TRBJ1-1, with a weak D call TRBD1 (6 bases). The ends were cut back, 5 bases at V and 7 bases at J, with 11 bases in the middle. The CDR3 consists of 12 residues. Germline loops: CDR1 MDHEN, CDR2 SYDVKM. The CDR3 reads CASSPGEFEAFF. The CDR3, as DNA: TGTGCCAGCAGTCCAGGGGAGTTTGAAGCTTTCTTT.

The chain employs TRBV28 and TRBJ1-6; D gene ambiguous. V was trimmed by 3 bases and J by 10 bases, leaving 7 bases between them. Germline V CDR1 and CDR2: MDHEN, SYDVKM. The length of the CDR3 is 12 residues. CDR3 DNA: TGTGCCAGCAGTTTTGGAGAATCACCCCTCCACTTT. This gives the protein CASSFGESPLHF.

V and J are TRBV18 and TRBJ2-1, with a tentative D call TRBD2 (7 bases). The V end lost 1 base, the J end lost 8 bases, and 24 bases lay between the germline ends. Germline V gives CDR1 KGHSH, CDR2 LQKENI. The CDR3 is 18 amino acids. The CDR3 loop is CASSPRGLSGYPTDEQFF. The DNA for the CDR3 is TGTGCCAGCTCACCACGGGGGCTTAGCGGGTATCCGACGGATGAGCAGTTCTTC.